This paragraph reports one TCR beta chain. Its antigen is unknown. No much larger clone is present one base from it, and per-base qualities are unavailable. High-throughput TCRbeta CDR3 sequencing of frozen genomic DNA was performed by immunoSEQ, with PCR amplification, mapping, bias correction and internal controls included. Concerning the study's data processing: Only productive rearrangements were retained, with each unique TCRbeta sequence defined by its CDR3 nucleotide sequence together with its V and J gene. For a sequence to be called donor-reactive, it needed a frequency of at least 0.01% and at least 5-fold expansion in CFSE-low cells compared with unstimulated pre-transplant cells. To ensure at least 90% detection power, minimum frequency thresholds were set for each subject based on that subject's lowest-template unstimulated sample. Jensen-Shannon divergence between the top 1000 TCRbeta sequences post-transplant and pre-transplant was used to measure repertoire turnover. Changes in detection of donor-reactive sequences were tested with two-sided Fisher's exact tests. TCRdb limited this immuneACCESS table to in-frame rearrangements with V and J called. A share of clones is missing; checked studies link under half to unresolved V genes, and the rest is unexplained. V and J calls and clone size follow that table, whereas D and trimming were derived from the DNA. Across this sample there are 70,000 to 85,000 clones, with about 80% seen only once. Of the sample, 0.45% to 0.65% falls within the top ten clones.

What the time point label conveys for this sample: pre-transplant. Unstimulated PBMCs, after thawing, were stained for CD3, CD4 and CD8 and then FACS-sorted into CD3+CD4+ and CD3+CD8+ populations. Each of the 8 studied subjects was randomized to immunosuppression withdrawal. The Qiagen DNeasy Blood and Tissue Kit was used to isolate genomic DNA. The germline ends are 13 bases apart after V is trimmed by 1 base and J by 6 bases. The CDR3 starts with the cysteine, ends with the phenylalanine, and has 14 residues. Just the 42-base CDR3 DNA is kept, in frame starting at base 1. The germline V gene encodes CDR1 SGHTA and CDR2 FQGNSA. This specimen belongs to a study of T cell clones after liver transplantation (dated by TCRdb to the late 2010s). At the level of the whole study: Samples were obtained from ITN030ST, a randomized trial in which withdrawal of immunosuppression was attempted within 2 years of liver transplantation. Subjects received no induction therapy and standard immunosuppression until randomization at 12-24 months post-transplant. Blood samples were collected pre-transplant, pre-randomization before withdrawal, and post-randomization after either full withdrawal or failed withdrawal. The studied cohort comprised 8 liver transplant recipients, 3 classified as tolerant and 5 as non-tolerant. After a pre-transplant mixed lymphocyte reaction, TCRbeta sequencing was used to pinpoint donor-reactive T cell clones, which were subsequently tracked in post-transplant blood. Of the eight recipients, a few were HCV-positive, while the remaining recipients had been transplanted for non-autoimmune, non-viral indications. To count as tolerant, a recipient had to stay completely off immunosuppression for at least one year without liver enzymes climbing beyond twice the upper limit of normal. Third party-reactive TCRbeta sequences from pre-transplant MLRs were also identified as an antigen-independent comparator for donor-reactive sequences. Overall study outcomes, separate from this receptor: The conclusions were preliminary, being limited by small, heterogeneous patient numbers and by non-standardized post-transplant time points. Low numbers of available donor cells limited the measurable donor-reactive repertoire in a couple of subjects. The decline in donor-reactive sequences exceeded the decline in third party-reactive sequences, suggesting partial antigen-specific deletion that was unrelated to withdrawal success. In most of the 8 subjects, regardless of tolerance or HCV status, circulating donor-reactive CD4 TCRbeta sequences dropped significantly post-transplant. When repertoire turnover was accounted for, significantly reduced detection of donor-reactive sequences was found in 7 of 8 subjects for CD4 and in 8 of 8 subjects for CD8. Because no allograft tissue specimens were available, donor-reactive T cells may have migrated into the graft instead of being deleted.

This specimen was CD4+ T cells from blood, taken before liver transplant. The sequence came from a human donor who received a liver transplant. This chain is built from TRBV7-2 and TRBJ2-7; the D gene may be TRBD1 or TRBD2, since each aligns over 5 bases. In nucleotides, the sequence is TGTGCCAGCAGCTTAGTTCCGGGGCTGAGCGAGCAGTACTTC. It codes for CASSLVPGLSEQYF.